In its sample, the clone carrying this T cell receptor (beta chain) was seen many times. This CDR3 comprises 17 residues. Germline V CDR1 and CDR2: LGHDT, YNNKEL (reference sequence). Trimming took 0 bases from V and 3 from J, leaving 17 bases between them. This entry belongs to a study of T-cell reconstitution after alpha-beta-depleted transplantation in children. Unique molecular identifiers were built into the TCRbeta library. TCRdb redid the calling of the PCR reads with MiXCR, one entry per CDR3 protein. The top ten clones hold about 5% of a sample with a few hundred thousand distinct CDR3 sequences, more than 7.5% of them seen once.

The chain combines TRBV3-1 with TRBJ1-1; D call uncertain. Sequences were derived from PBMCs from the stem cell graft donor, sampled from the stem cell graft. This clonotype originated in a human donor who donated a stem cell graft to a child with SCID. The CDR3 sequence is CASSQEETWGRDTEAFF. The CDR3 DNA follows: TGTGCCAGCAGCCAAGAGGAAACGTGGGGAAGGGACACTGAAGCTTTCTTT.